This T cell receptor (beta chain) was captured in a study of human T cells and chemical hapten exposure. For the study at large: DPC 0.01% went on the upper back by patch test, with reading at 6 days.

Comment on this clonotype: Its antigen is as yet unknown.

Original processing notes: Across samples, TCR counts had a median of about 93,000 and ranged from about 23,224 to 690,600. Using its own MiXCR run on the RACE reads, TCRdb lists one record per CDR3 protein. TCRdb assigned the V and J calls; the authors' analysis was not used. The sample lists under 450,000 distinct CDR3 sequences, more than 4.5% occurring once. Documented time point: patch test 1, 2 weeks after DPC sensitization. This sample's treatment: therapeutic diphenylcyclopropenone sensitization with weekly scalp DPC. Every patch test was put on after a blood sample was taken. From germline, CDR1 is LGHNA and CDR2 YSLEER. CDR3 length: 13 residues. Trimming removed 4 bases at V and 7 bases at J, with 11 bases between. Overall study findings and caveats: Compared to controls, expanded TCRs made significantly more large clusters of similar CDR3s.

This material consisted of whole blood, taken in connection with sensitization to the hapten diphenylcyclopropenone (DPC). V and J are TRBV4-3 and TRBJ2-1; D not resolved. The sequence came from a woman between 45 and 60 years old with alopecia areata. Some clones in this sample may be carry-over from other donors' samples. CDR3 nucleotides: TGCGCCAGCAGCCCAACGATGACTAATGAGCAGTTCTTC. Protein: CASSPTMTNEQFF.